This TCR beta chain appears in the sequencing data of a study of T cells after somatic rescue of genetic block (dated by TCRdb to 2018 to 2021). With respect to the entire study: The study assessed how robust, over the long term, a T-cell system was when the system had developed through somatic rescue of a genetic block in T-cell development.

Receptor amplification or capture employed the immunoSEQ multiplex PCR assay. TCRdb provides this immuneACCESS table in a form limited to in-frame rearrangements. Some clones are lacking; in checked studies, under half of them reflect an unresolved V gene, and why the rest are absent is not known. This sample is represented by 110,000 or so clones; under 95% of them were singletons. The ten biggest clones cover approximately 1.3% of the sample. Notes on this clone: No antigen is known for it. Base qualities are not provided; no much larger clone lies one nucleotide away.

What was sequenced was peripheral blood mononuclear cells (PBMCs). This clonotype originated in a woman younger than 35.

The bases read TGTGCCAGCAGCTCCGCCTCCGGGACAGGGTTAGGCGAGCAGTACTTC. The encoded protein is CASSSASGTGLGEQYF. The V and J segments used are TRBV5-8 and TRBJ2-7; TRBD1 aligns with 9 central bases. Spanning cysteine to phenylalanine, the CDR3 consists of 16 amino acids. This entry keeps only the CDR3 DNA: 48 bases, framed from base 1. The germline V gene specifies SGHTS as CDR1 and YDEGEE as CDR2. V loses 3 bases at its end and J loses 6 bases; junction bases beyond the gene matches: 13.